The clone carrying this T cell receptor (beta chain) was seen repeatedly, ten times or more. Its antigen remains unidentified. This sample was taken from a study of T-cell memory formation after mild COVID-19. Study-wide results and caveats: The main location of contracting CD4+ clones was CM and EM, and that of contracting CD8+ clones was EMRA. Clones shrinking from day 15 to 85 showed even CD4/CD8 mixes; later expanders tilted CD4+.

From the 5' RACE reads, TCRdb called clonotypes with MiXCR, one entry per CDR3 protein. This table has about 350,000 distinct CDR3 sequences, 12% to 15% appearing once. The CDR3 contains 13 residues. Germline CDR1 reads MDHEN; CDR2 reads SYDVKM. Trimming removed 2 bases from V and 4 bases from J, with 6 bases in between. The receptor was isolated from a man younger than 30 who had mild COVID-19 (a few samples of this study predate the infection). Cell type and time point are not known. Sequencing used PBMCs or a T cell subset sorted from them (not recorded which). The chain couples TRBV28 to TRBJ1-5; D not certain. CDR3 loop: CASSLRPNQPQHF. The CDR3, as DNA: TGTGCCAGCAGTTTAAGGCCAAATCAGCCCCAGCATTTT. The whole variable domain, remainder taken from reference TRBV28 and TRBJ1-5, is DVKVTQSSRYLVKRTGEKVFLECVQDMDHENMFWYRQDPGLGLRLIYFSYDVKMKEKGDIPEGYSVSREKKERFSLILESASTNQTSMYLCASSLRPNQPQHFGDGTRLSIL.